The T cell receptor (beta chain) described here comes from a study of T cells in Graves' hyperthyroidism and ophthalmopathy. Regions amplified from RNA transcripts were the TCR beta CDR3 regions. HTBI primers were used for first-round RT-PCR of the TCR CDR3. TCRdb processed the multiplex PCR reads anew with MiXCR; each CDR3 protein has one entry. The sample has about 710,000 distinct CDR3 sequences; about a sixth are singletons. At least ten counts were recorded for this clonotype. The clonotype originates from a young man with Graves' hyperthyroidism. Material for sequencing was blood.

CDR3 sequence: CASSLWDGPYEQYF. For the CDR3, the DNA is TGTGCCAGCAGCTTATGGGACGGTCCCTACGAGCAGTACTTC. The V gene is TRBV11-2, the J gene TRBJ2-7; TRBD1 or TRBD2 may be the D gene (5 bases each). V lost 2 bases to trimming and J lost 2 bases, with 10 bases between them. This CDR3 has 14 amino acids. CDR1 is SGHAT and CDR2 is FQNNGV in the germline V gene. Filled out from reference TRBV11-2 and TRBJ2-7, the complete variable domain reads EAGVAQSPRYKIIEKRQSVAFWCNPISGHATLYWYQQILGQGPKLLIQFQNNGVVDDSQLPKDRFSAERLKGVDSTLKIQPAKLEDSAVYLCASSLWDGPYEQYFGPGTRLTVT.